This TCR beta chain was documented in a study of blood T cell repertoires in COVID-19. V gave up 0 bases and J gave up 0 bases, with 12 bases separating them. The CDR3 is 16 residues long. Per germline, CDR1 GTSNPN and CDR2 SVGIG (reference sequence). Clones were sequenced by immunoSEQ multiplex PCR, and TCRdb holds only the in-frame ones, with some missing. Altogether some 180,000 clones are present, over 70% being singletons, with the ten largest covering approximately 15%. The J gene is TRBJ1-3, the V gene TRBV30; tentative D call: TRBD1 (6 bases). This TCR was recovered from a man aged 55 to 70 who had been exposed to COVID-19. The sample consisted of PBMCs or T cells enriched from blood (not recorded which). The CDR3 here is CAWSVGLQGSGNTIYF. The CDR3 nucleotides are TGTGCCTGGAGTGTGGGTCTACAGGGCTCTGGAAACACCATATATTTT.